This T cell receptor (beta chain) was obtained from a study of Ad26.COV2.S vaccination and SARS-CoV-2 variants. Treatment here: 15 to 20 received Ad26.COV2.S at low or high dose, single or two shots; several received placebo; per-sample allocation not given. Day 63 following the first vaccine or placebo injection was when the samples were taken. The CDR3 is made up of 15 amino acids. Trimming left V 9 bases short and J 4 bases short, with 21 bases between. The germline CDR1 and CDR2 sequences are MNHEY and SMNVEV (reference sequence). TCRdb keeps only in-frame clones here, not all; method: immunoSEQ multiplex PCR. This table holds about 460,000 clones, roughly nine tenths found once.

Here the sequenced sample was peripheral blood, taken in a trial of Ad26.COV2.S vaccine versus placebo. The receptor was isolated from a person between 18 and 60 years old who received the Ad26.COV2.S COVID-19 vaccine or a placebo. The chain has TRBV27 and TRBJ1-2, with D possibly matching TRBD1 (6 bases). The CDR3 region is CASRVRGANPYGYTF. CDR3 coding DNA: TGTGCCAGTAGGGTTCGGGGGGCGAACCCCTATGGCTACACCTTC.